This T cell receptor beta chain was profiled in a study of breast tumors, draining lymph nodes, adjacent tissues. For this clonotype: No antigen is known for it. A much larger clone is a single base away; this may be a read error.

Overall study findings and caveats: Tumor repertoires ranked between lymph nodes and nontumor tissue in diversity, with V and J gene preferences. The data were judged consistent with most tumor T cells coming from lymph node and expanding in tumor. Compared with basal-like, luminal-like tumors shared significantly more repertoire with nontumor tissue. The lymph node origin of tumor T cells was framed as consistent with a hypothesis, not demonstrated.

Breast cancer patients provided tissue from their axillary draining lymph nodes. A single record per CDR3 protein comes from TCRdb applying MiXCR to the multiplex PCR reads. The profile covers under 85,000 distinct CDR3 sequences, with about 21% appearing a single time and about 2.2% taken by the ten largest. Germline CDR1 reads MNHNS; CDR2 reads SASEGT. The CDR3 is 12 amino acids. The chain employs TRBV6-1 and TRBJ2-7, with D uncertain. The sequence came from a female donor with breast cancer. Some clones in this sample may be carry-over from other donors' samples. Sequenced: axillary lymph node tissue. CDR3 coding DNA: TGTGTCGCCCGAGCTGGGCCCTACGAGCAGTACTTC. Amino acid sequence: CVARAGPYEQYF.